The source of this TCR beta chain is a study of blood T cell repertoires in COVID-19. The method was immunoSEQ multiplex PCR; TCRdb's version includes in-frame clones alone and lacks a portion of them. Seen here are 250,000 to 300,000 clones, less than 90% observed once, and the top ten hold roughly 4.6%. Germline CDR1 is SGHRS and CDR2 is YFSETQ. Losses at the gene ends were 4 bases for V and 4 bases for J; bases not matched to a gene: 8. The CDR3 contains 15 residues. The chain employs TRBV5-1 and TRBJ2-7; 10 bases fit TRBD1. What was sequenced was peripheral blood. This sequence originates from a man aged 55 to 70 who had recovered from COVID-19. In DNA form, the CDR3 reads TGCGCCAGCAGCCCGGAGGGGACAGGGGTATACGAGCAGTACTTC. This encodes CASSPEGTGVYEQYF.